The 18 T cell receptor beta chains given below trace back to one sample, sequenced in a study of T cells in Graves' hyperthyroidism and ophthalmopathy. From RNA transcripts, TCR beta CDR3 regions were amplified. The study used the HTBI primer set for a first-round RT-PCR of the TCR CDR3. In TCRdb, the multiplex PCR reads were re-called with MiXCR into one record per CDR3 protein. Here the sample spans under 350,000 distinct CDR3 sequences, 15% to 20% being singletons. Specimen: blood. The receptors originated from a woman aged 45-65 years with Graves' hyperthyroidism.

This clonotype has ten or more counts. The gene calls are TRBV12-3 or TRBV12-4 and TRBJ2-3, with a possible D match to TRBD1 (6 bases). V lost 5 bases and J lost 2, with 14 bases in between. There are 15 residues in the CDR3. CDR3 DNA sequence: TGTGCCAGCAGTCCCGGTGGACAGCACACAGATACGCAGTATTTT. Translating it yields CASSPGGQHTDTQYF.

This clonotype was detected only a few times. The chain combines TRBV6-1 with TRBJ1-4; the D gene is possibly TRBD1 (5 bases). CDR1 is MNHNS, CDR2 SASEGT, per germline. This CDR3 spans 16 amino acids. V shed 3 bases and J shed 4 bases, with 15 bases lying between them. CDR3 nucleotide sequence: TGTGCCAGCAGTGATGGGGGATATCCGTATAATGAAAAACTGTTTTTT. It translates to CASSDGGYPYNEKLFF.

CDR3 loop: CSANDGGVYNEQFF. CDR3 DNA sequence: TGCAGTGCTAACGACGGGGGAGTCTACAATGAGCAGTTCTTC. This chain connects TRBV20-1 to TRBJ2-1; maybe TRBD2 (6 bases). CDR3 length: 14 residues. Germline V gives CDR1 DFQATT, CDR2 SNEGSKA (reference sequence). The germline V and J ends were trimmed by 4 bases and 3 bases, with 13 bases remaining between them.

Worth noting for this clonotype: Being one base from a much bigger clone, this may be a read error. The chain is built from TRBV9 and TRBJ2-4, with 8 bases aligning to TRBD1. Germline V CDR1 and CDR2: SGDLS, YYNGEE. CDR3 length equals 14 residues. CDR3 DNA sequence: TGTGCCGGCAGCCCGACAGGGGATTCGAACATTCAGTACTTC. Translating gives CAGSPTGDSNIQYF.

Many counts were recorded for this clonotype. The chain has TRBV28 and TRBJ2-7; no clear D. Deletions cut 3 bases from V and 4 bases from J, with 7 bases between. CDR1 is MDHEN, CDR2 SYDVKM, per germline. The CDR3 totals 12 residues. The CDR3 loop reads CASSLVSYEQYF. The CDR3 DNA sequence: TGTGCCAGCAGTTTGGTGAGTTACGAGCAGTACTTC.

This clonotype occurred many times. This chain uses TRBV5-1 with TRBJ2-2; tentative D call: TRBD1 (5 bases). V lost 1 base, J lost 4 bases, and 11 bases lay in between. This CDR3 region has 15 residues. Germline-derived CDR1 and CDR2 are SGHRS and YFSETQ. The CDR3 DNA follows: TGCGCCAGCAGCTTGTATGACAGAGGCACCGGGGAGCTGTTTTTT. Translation: CASSLYDRGTGELFF.

This clonotype was observed a few times. The chain joins TRBV6-5 to TRBJ2-3; D remains unclear. Germline-derived CDR1 and CDR2 are MNHEY and SVGAGI. With 8 bases removed from V and 4 bases from J, the gap between germline ends came to 16 bases. This CDR3 is built from 14 residues. The CDR3 is CASRLEGSADTQYF. As DNA, the CDR3 is TGTGCCAGCCGTTTGGAAGGATCCGCAGATACGCAGTATTTT.

The chain employs TRBV5-8 and TRBJ2-1, with 10 nucleotides matching TRBD2. Germline V gene lookup returns CDR1 SGHTS and CDR2 YDEGEE. CDR3 length equals 14 residues. J was trimmed by 5 bases and V by 4 bases; bases with no gene match: 3. CDR3 sequence reads: CASSRGLADNEQFF. CDR3 sequence (DNA): TGTGCCAGCAGCCGCGGACTAGCGGACAATGAGCAGTTCTTC.

This clonotype showed up just a few times. Likely a read error: the CDR3 ends without its conserved phenylalanine or tryptophan. The chain uses TRBV6-5 and TRBJ1-2, with 7 positions matching TRBD1. The V gene's germline CDR1 is MNHEY and CDR2 SVGAGI. With 2 bases clipped from V and 4 bases from J, the junction kept 1 base outside the gene matches. This CDR3 spans 13 amino acids. CDR3 region: CASSYRDSYGYTL. The CDR3 region has the DNA TGTGCCAGCAGTTACCGGGACAGCTATGGCTACACCCTC.

The chain carries TRBV18 and TRBJ2-5; D possibly uses TRBD1 or TRBD2 (7 bases each). CDR1 is KGHSH and CDR2 is LQKENI in the germline V gene. V shed 6 bases and J shed 5 bases, with 16 bases lying between them. The CDR3 totals 14 residues. CDR3 nucleotides: TGTGCCAGCTCCCCCTCAGGGGGGGTGGAGACCCAGTACTTC. It codes for CASSPSGGVETQYF.

In its sample, this clonotype was seen a few times. The CDR3 DNA reads as TGTGCCAGCAGTTACGCCAGGGCAGATACGCAGTATTTT. Translating gives CASSYARADTQYF. V usage is TRBV6-6 and J usage is TRBJ2-3, with D tentatively TRBD1 (5 bases). V gave up 2 bases and J gave up 4 bases, with 7 bases separating them. CDR3 length equals 13 residues. The germline CDR1 and CDR2 sequences are MNHNY and SVGAGI (reference sequence).

This clonotype was seen many times. The chain has TRBV9 and TRBJ2-5; no reliable D call. The germline V gene encodes CDR1 SGDLS and CDR2 YYNGEE. The germline V and J ends were trimmed by 2 bases and 4 bases, with 15 bases remaining between them. The CDR3 length is 15 residues. CDR3 protein: CASSVGVNPGETQYF. As DNA, the CDR3 is TGTGCCAGCAGCGTTGGGGTCAACCCAGGAGAGACCCAGTACTTC.

Only a few counts were recorded for this clonotype. The rearrangement links TRBV27 to TRBJ2-7, with D possibly TRBD2 on 5 matching bases. Between the trimmed V and J ends, which lost 5 bases and 1 base, there was a span of 15 bases. This CDR3 is built from 15 residues. Germline assignment: CDR1 MNHEY and CDR2 SMNVEV (reference sequence). CDR3 nucleotide sequence: TGTGCCAGCAGTCCTTCAAACTGGGAGTCCTACGAGCAGTACTTC. It specifies CASSPSNWESYEQYF.

This clonotype was found a few times. One junction end disagrees with the germline gene, perhaps due to a read error. The chain uses TRBV27 and TRBJ2-1; D uncertain. Germline V gene sequence: CDR1 MNHEY, CDR2 SMNVEV (reference sequence). The CDR3 spans 14 residues. CDR3 sequence reads: CASSLWGEINGQFF. DNA for the CDR3: TGTGCCAGCAGTTTATGGGGTGAAATCAATGGGCAGTTCTTC.

The J gene is TRBJ2-1, the V gene TRBV19; 7 nucleotides align to TRBD1. This CDR3 contains 14 residues. The germline gives CDR1 LNHDA, CDR2 SQIVND (reference sequence). After removal of 8 bases from V and 3 bases from J, the junction contained 7 bases not matched to a gene. The CDR3 loop reads CASQTGFDYNEQFF. The DNA for the CDR3 is TGTGCCAGTCAGACAGGGTTTGACTACAATGAGCAGTTCTTC.

The table lists this clonotype with many counts. The rearrangement links TRBV6-1 to TRBJ2-7; 10 nucleotides agree with TRBD1. J lost 0 bases, V lost 2 bases, and 1 base had no gene match. Germline V gene lookup returns CDR1 MNHNS and CDR2 SASEGT. The CDR3 runs 15 residues. Written as DNA, the CDR3 is TGTGCCAGCAGTGAACGGACAGGGGGCTCCTACGAGCAGTACTTC. Its translation: CASSERTGGSYEQYF.

The rearrangement links TRBV28 to TRBJ2-7, with TRBD1 as a possible D gene (7 bases). Trimming took off 5 bases at V and 3 bases at J, with 17 bases between the two ends. The CDR3 is 15 residues long. From germline, CDR1 is MDHEN and CDR2 SYDVKM. CDR3 in DNA: TGTGCCAGCAGTCTCCCAGGGGGGAGAGGCTACGAGCAGTACTTC. This translates into CASSLPGGRGYEQYF.

This clonotype was detected ten times or more. This chain uses TRBV5-1 with TRBJ2-1; D gene unclear. This CDR3 region has 13 residues. Germline CDR1 SGHRS, CDR2 YFSETQ. Trimming took off 0 bases at V and 6 bases at J, with 7 bases between the two ends. The CDR3 reads CASSLDTTNEQFF. The DNA for the CDR3 is TGCGCCAGCAGCTTGGACACGACCAATGAGCAGTTCTTC.